The present entry profiles one TCR beta chain with its context. This specimen comes from a study of blood T cell repertoires in COVID-19. The CDR3 is made up of 19 amino acids. J was trimmed by 0 bases and V by 3 bases; bases with no gene match: 13. Germline CDR1 is LGHDT and CDR2 is YNNKEL (reference sequence). Clones were sequenced by immunoSEQ multiplex PCR, and TCRdb holds only the in-frame ones, with some missing. The sample carries 200,000 or so clones, 75% to 85% recorded once. The sequenced sample was peripheral blood. The receptor's source is a man aged 40-55 years who had recovered from COVID-19. The V call is TRBV3-1 (or the pseudogene TRBV3-2), the J call TRBJ2-1, with 8 positions matching TRBD2. CDR3 protein: CASSQDGGLAGYSYNEQFF. The CDR3 DNA is TGTGCCAGCAGCCAGGATGGCGGTCTAGCGGGTTACTCCTACAATGAGCAGTTCTTC.